A single sample is the source of the 28 T cell receptor beta chains below, sequenced in a study of T cells after yellow fever vaccination (dated by TCRdb to 2018 to 2020). The treatment or condition label here, explained by the study, means: live attenuated yellow fever vaccine strain. Library prep was done by 5' RACE. The sequencer listed for this sample is Illumina HiSeq 2500. The public reads were reprocessed in TCRdb via fastp at Q25 and MiXCR, keeping in-frame beta chains. Rows are unified per CDR3 protein, each entry keeping the most common DNA and genes. The sample includes about 360,000 distinct CDR3 sequences, with 6.2% observed a single time. 15% of the sample is held by the ten biggest clonotypes. This specimen consisted of PBMCs, obtained 5 days after the yellow fever booster vaccination. All receptors come from a man aged 25 to 40 who received the YFV17D yellow fever vaccine.

This clonotype was seen at least ten times. The J gene is TRBJ2-3, the V gene TRBV27; D call uncertain. Germline CDR1 reads MNHEY; CDR2 reads SMNVEV (reference sequence). This CDR3 has 14 amino acids. The V gene lost 3 bases and the J gene lost 5 bases, with 12 bases spanning the gap. This CDR3 is CASSFTPYGDTQYF. CDR3 sequence (DNA): TGTGCCAGCAGTTTTACCCCATACGGAGATACGCAGTATTTT.

This clonotype was found many times. The CDR3 DNA follows: TGTGCCAGCAGTTACTCTCGGGACTCAAGCTCCTACGAGCAGTACTTC. This translates into CASSYSRDSSSYEQYF. The chain recombines TRBV6-5 with TRBJ2-7, with TRBD2 as a possible D gene (6 bases). This CDR3 contains 16 residues. Germline loops: CDR1 MNHEY, CDR2 SVGAGI. V shed 0 bases and J shed 0 bases, with 12 bases lying between them.

This clonotype turned up a few times. The chain has TRBV5-1 and TRBJ2-3, with 11 bases lining up with TRBD2. The V and J ends lost 4 bases and 1 base, in that order; junction bases with no gene match: 5. The germline gives CDR1 SGHRS, CDR2 YFSETQ. There are 16 residues in the CDR3. The CDR3: CASSATSGSRTDTQYF. Written as DNA, the CDR3 is TGCGCCAGCAGCGCAACTAGCGGGAGCCGCACAGATACGCAGTATTTT.

This clonotype was counted at least ten times. CDR3 coding DNA: TGCGCCAGCAGCTTGTCGGGGGAGACCTATGGCTACACCTTC. This gives the protein CASSLSGETYGYTF. The chain has TRBV5-1 and TRBJ1-2, with a possible D match to TRBD1 (5 bases). This CDR3 is built from 14 residues. With 1 base removed from V and 4 bases from J, the gap between germline ends came to 11 bases. The germline gives CDR1 SGHRS, CDR2 YFSETQ.

The CDR3 DNA reads TGTGCCAGCAGTTTATACTCTCTCGCCTCAGATACGCAGTATTTT. Translation gives CASSLYSLASDTQYF. The chain joins TRBV12-3 or TRBV12-4 to TRBJ2-3; D gene ambiguous. The germline V and J ends were trimmed by 2 bases and 4 bases, with 13 bases remaining between them. The CDR3 contains 15 residues.

In its sample, this clonotype was seen many times. The V call is TRBV6-1, the J call TRBJ2-5, with 7 positions matching TRBD1. This CDR3 region has 15 residues. Germline V CDR1 and CDR2: MNHNS, SASEGT. The J segment lost 7 bases and the V segment lost 4 bases, leaving 12 bases of the junction unmatched. CDR3 nucleotides: TGTGCCAGCAGTGCAGGCCTACAGGGGCAGGGGACCCAGTACTTC. Protein sequence: CASSAGLQGQGTQYF.

This clonotype has at least ten counts. This chain joins TRBV5-4 and TRBJ1-5; a possible D gene is TRBD1 (5 bases). Germline V CDR1 and CDR2: SGHNT, YYREEE (reference sequence). This CDR3 is built from 14 residues. Trimming stripped 5 bases from V and 1 base from J, with 10 bases between. The CDR3 protein is CASSFQGSNQPQHF. The DNA for the CDR3 is TGTGCCAGCAGTTTTCAGGGAAGCAATCAGCCCCAGCATTTT.

This clonotype was counted at least ten times. V is TRBV5-6 and J is TRBJ2-7; 8 bases are a match to TRBD2. Per the germline V gene, CDR1 is SGHDT and CDR2 is YYEEEE. V lost 1 base to trimming and J lost 4 bases; unmatched junction nucleotides: 4. The CDR3 covers 14 residues. The CDR3 loop is CASSLTSGVYEQYF. The CDR3 DNA reads TGTGCCAGCAGCTTGACTAGCGGAGTATACGAGCAGTACTTC.

This clonotype was found a few times. J is TRBJ2-7 and V is TRBV12-3 or TRBV12-4; possible D gene TRBD2, 5 bases. The germline V and J ends were trimmed by 2 bases and 0 bases, with 11 bases remaining between them. This CDR3 region has 15 residues. This chain's CDR3 is CASSLSGKLSYEQYF. The CDR3, as DNA: TGTGCCAGCAGTTTAAGCGGAAAACTCTCCTACGAGCAGTACTTC.

This clonotype was seen a few times. DNA for the CDR3: TGTGCCAGCACCAAGTGGGACAGGGGGTACACCGGGGAGCTGTTTTTT. Protein: CASTKWDRGYTGELFF. This rearrangement joins TRBV5-6 to TRBJ2-2, with TRBD1 matching 11 bases. The germline V gene encodes CDR1 SGHDT and CDR2 YYEEEE. The CDR3 consists of 16 residues. J was trimmed by 3 bases and V by 6 bases; bases with no gene match: 7.

The table lists this clonotype with a few counts. The genes are TRBV11-2 and TRBJ2-7; possibly TRBD1 or TRBD2 for D (5 bases each). The germline V gene has CDR1 SGHAT and CDR2 FQNNGV. The CDR3 runs to 15 residues. Trimming cost V 5 bases and J 3 bases, with 17 bases left between them. The CDR3 DNA is TGTGCCAGCAGCACCACGGCAGGGACCCACTACGAGCAGTACTTC. It translates to CASSTTAGTHYEQYF.

In its sample, this clonotype was seen many times. This sequence joins TRBV11-2 and TRBJ2-1; 7 nucleotides align to TRBD2. This CDR3 comprises 13 residues. Germline CDR1 and CDR2: SGHAT and FQNNGV. J gave up 8 bases and V 0 bases, and 1 base lay outside the gene matches. DNA of the CDR3: TGTGCCAGCAGCTTAGAGGGAGGGGATGAGCAGTTCTTC. The encoded protein is CASSLEGGDEQFF.

This clonotype was picked up a small number of times. The chain employs TRBV5-1 and TRBJ1-1, with TRBD1 as a possible D gene (5 bases). The CDR3 runs to 17 residues. Germline V gene data show CDR1 as SGHRS and CDR2 as YFSETQ. V lost 0 bases, J lost 3 bases, and 18 bases lay in between. CDR3 protein: CASSLASGQGGDTEAFF. CDR3 in DNA: TGCGCCAGCAGCTTGGCCTCGGGGCAGGGAGGGGACACTGAAGCTTTCTTT. Combining the CDR3 with reference TRBV5-1 and TRBJ1-1 gives the whole variable domain KAGVTQTPRYLIKTRGQQVTLSCSPISGHRSVSWYQQTPGQGLQFLFEYFSETQRNKGNFPGRFSGRQFSNSRSEMNVSTLELGDSALYLCASSLASGQGGDTEAFFGQGTRLTVV.

This clonotype was found a few times. The chain links TRBV29-1 to TRBJ1-2; D gene uncertain. In germline, CDR1 is SQVTM, CDR2 ANQGSEA. Trimming removed 0 bases at V and 8 bases at J, with 10 bases between. There are 12 residues in the CDR3. Written as DNA, the CDR3 is TGCAGCGTTGAAGATGGTTTTTACGGCTACACCTTC. Residues: CSVEDGFYGYTF.

This clonotype was detected many times. This chain connects TRBV12-3 or TRBV12-4 to TRBJ2-7, with 8 positions matching TRBD2. This CDR3 has 14 amino acids. V was pared by 6 bases and J by 3 bases, with 7 bases of the junction left unmatched. CDR3 nucleotide sequence: TGTGCCAGCAGCCTTCTAGCGGGCGGCTACGAGCAGTACTTC. Translated, it gives CASSLLAGGYEQYF.

The genes are TRBV7-9 and TRBJ2-7; 14 bases agree with TRBD2. The V segment lost 2 bases and the J segment 5 bases; nucleotides outside the gene matches: 5. Germline CDR1 is SEHNR and CDR2 is FQNEAQ (reference sequence). The CDR3 contains 16 residues. The CDR3 DNA reads TGTGCCAGCAGCTTATGGACTAGCGGGAGGCTCGACGAGCAGTACTTC. Protein sequence: CASSLWTSGRLDEQYF.

The chain combines TRBV19 with TRBJ2-2, with TRBD1 as a possible D gene (6 bases). Trimming left V 8 bases short and J 3 bases short, with 13 bases between. The CDR3 covers 14 residues. The germline V gene encodes CDR1 LNHDA and CDR2 SQIVND (reference sequence). CDR3 sequence reads: CASAWDTHTGELFF. For the CDR3, the DNA is TGTGCCAGTGCTTGGGACACCCACACCGGGGAGCTGTTTTTT.

The chain joins TRBV20-1 to TRBJ2-1; 11 bases map to TRBD2. V lost 5 bases to trimming and J lost 8 bases; unmatched junction nucleotides: 11. Looked up from germline, CDR1 is DFQATT and CDR2 is SNEGSKA (reference sequence). CDR3 length: 15 residues. In nucleotides, the CDR3 is TGCAGTGCTCGACCCGGGACTAGCGGTGGAGATGAGCAGTTCTTC. As protein: CSARPGTSGGDEQFF.

This clonotype was seen repeatedly, ten times or more. The V call is TRBV6-1, the J call TRBJ2-2; 11 nucleotides line up with TRBD2. Germline V gives CDR1 MNHNS, CDR2 SASEGT. The CDR3 runs to 14 residues. The junction had 4 bases not matched to a gene; V was cut back by 8 bases and J by 5 bases. The CDR3 DNA reads as TGTGCCAGCCGACTAGCGGGGCTAACCGGGGAGCTGTTTTTT. Amino acids: CASRLAGLTGELFF.

This clonotype was observed many times. The CDR3 nucleotides read TGTGCCAGCAGTCGACAGGCGGAATACGAGCAGTACTTC. Its translation: CASSRQAEYEQYF. The chain couples TRBV6-6 to TRBJ2-7, with D possibly matching TRBD1 (6 bases). Germline V gene lookup returns CDR1 MNHNY and CDR2 SVGAGI (reference sequence). This CDR3 spans 13 amino acids. V was trimmed by 5 bases and J by 4 bases, leaving 12 bases between them.

This clonotype appeared a few times. The chain recombines TRBV4-3 with TRBJ1-6; D is unresolved. Germline assignment: CDR1 LGHNA and CDR2 YSLEER. V lost 0 bases, J lost 9 bases, and 6 bases lay in between. The CDR3 totals 13 residues. The CDR3 here is CASSQDPRSPLHF. CDR3 in DNA: TGCGCCAGCAGCCAAGATCCACGTTCACCCCTCCACTTT.

The gene calls are TRBV29-1 and TRBJ1-1, with a weak D call TRBD1 (5 bases). Trimming pared 0 bases from V and 7 bases from J, leaving 15 bases between. The CDR3 is 14 amino acids. The germline V gene encodes CDR1 SQVTM and CDR2 ANQGSEA. The CDR3 reads CSVEDGDRWVEAFF. CDR3 DNA sequence: TGCAGCGTTGAAGATGGGGACCGTTGGGTTGAAGCTTTCTTT.

This clonotype was detected ten times or more. The chain links TRBV29-1 to TRBJ2-2; 7 bases map to TRBD2. Germline V gives CDR1 SQVTM, CDR2 ANQGSEA. The CDR3 spans 15 residues. Losses at the gene ends were 6 bases for V and 5 bases for J; bases not matched to a gene: 12. For the CDR3, the DNA is TGCAGCGTCTCCGGACCTTCGGGACTAACCGGGGAGCTGTTTTTT. It yields the protein CSVSGPSGLTGELFF.

The CDR3 region has the DNA TGCGCCAGCAGCTTAACGGGACTGGGTGAGATGGATGAGCAGTTCTTC. This translates into CASSLTGLGEMDEQFF. The chain has TRBV5-1 and TRBJ2-1; TRBD2 might be the D (6 bases). The V gene lost 2 bases and the J gene lost 8 bases, with 20 bases spanning the gap. The germline V gene has CDR1 SGHRS and CDR2 YFSETQ. This CDR3 is built from 16 residues.

This clonotype was seen a few times. The genes are TRBV12-3 or TRBV12-4 and TRBJ1-1, with 7 nucleotides matching TRBD1. The V gene end was trimmed by 5 bases and the J gene end by 8 bases; junction bases not matched to a gene: 5. This CDR3 contains 12 residues. The chain's CDR3 is CASSPGTVEAFF. CDR3 DNA sequence: TGTGCCAGCAGTCCTGGGACAGTCGAAGCTTTCTTT.

This clonotype was found many times. The chain joins TRBV28 to TRBJ1-5; D gene ambiguous. With 5 bases removed from V and 4 bases from J, the gap between germline ends came to 9 bases. In germline, CDR1 is MDHEN, CDR2 SYDVKM. CDR3 length: 13 residues. This CDR3 reads CASSATVNQPQHF. The CDR3 DNA reads as TGTGCCAGCAGTGCGACCGTAAATCAGCCCCAGCATTTT.

This clonotype was counted many times. The rearrangement joins TRBV7-6 to TRBJ2-7; 8 bases are a match to TRBD1. Looked up from germline, CDR1 is SGHVS and CDR2 is FNYEAQ. J lost 6 bases, V lost 5 bases, and 6 bases had no gene match. CDR3 length: 13 residues. The CDR3 nucleotides read TGTGCCAGCAGCGCCCAGACAGGGGTCGAGCAGTACTTC. It codes for CASSAQTGVEQYF.

The chain joins TRBV3-1 to TRBJ2-7; TRBD2 matches at 10 bases. Germline V gene sequence: CDR1 LGHDT, CDR2 YNNKEL (reference sequence). V dropped 1 base and J dropped 2; count of bases not matched to a gene: 2. The CDR3 has 15 residues. CDR3 sequence: CASSQAAGGPYEQYF. CDR3 nucleotides: TGTGCCAGCAGCCAAGCAGCGGGAGGGCCCTACGAGCAGTACTTC.